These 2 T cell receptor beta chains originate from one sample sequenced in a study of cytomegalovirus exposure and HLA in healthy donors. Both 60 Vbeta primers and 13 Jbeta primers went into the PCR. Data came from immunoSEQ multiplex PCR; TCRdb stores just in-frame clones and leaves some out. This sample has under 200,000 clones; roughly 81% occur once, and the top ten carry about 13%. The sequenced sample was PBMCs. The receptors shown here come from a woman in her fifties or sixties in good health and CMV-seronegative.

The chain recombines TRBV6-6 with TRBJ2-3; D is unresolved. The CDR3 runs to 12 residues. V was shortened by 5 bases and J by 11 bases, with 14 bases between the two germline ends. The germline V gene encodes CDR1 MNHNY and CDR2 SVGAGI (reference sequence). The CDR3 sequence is CASSPRPEGQYF. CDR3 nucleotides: TGTGCCAGCAGTCCGCGGCCCGAAGGGCAGTATTTT.

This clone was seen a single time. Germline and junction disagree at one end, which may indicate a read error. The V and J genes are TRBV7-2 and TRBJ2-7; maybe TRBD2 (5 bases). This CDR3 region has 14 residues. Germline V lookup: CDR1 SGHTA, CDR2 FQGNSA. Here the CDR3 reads CPLRERPFEHEQYF. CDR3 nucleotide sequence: TGCCCTTTGAGGGAGAGGCCTTTCGAGCACGAGCAGTACTTC. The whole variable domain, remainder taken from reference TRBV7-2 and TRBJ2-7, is GAGVSQSPSNKVTEKGKDVELRCDPISGHTALYWYRQSLGQGLEFLIYFQGNSAPDKSGLPSDRFSAERTGGSVSTLTIQRTQQEDSAVYLCPLRERPFEHEQYFGPGTRLTVT.